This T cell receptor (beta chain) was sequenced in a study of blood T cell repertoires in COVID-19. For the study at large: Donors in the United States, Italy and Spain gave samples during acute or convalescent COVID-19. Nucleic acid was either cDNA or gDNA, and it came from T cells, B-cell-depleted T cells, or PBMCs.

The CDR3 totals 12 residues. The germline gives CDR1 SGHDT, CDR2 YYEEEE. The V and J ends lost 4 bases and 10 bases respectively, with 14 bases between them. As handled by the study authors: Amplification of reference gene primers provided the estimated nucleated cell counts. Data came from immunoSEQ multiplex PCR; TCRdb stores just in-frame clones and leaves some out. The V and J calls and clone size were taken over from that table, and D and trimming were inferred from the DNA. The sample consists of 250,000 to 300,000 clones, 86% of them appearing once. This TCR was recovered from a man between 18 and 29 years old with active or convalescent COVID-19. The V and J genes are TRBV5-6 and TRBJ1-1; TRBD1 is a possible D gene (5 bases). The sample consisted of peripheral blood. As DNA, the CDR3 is TGTGCCAGCAGCGACAGTAGTTTCGGAGCTTTCTTT. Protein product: CASSDSSFGAFF.